These T cell receptor beta chains were read from a single sample in a study of blood T cell repertoires in COVID-19. Libraries were prepared by immunoSEQ multiplex PCR; TCRdb keeps only in-frame clonotypes and omits some of them. The sample yields 300,000 to 400,000 clones, 85% to 90% seen once. The sequenced sample was PBMCs or T cells enriched from blood (not recorded which). The receptor set was obtained from a woman aged 25 to 39 with acute COVID-19. CDR3s include the opening cysteine and the closing phenylalanine or tryptophan. A D gene is named only where the DNA matches it firmly. Some rows mark clone size as missing; the rest say once, few, many or name a class of expanded clone.

d_gene,abundance,v_gene,j_gene,CDR3aa,CDR3nt
NA,NA,TRBV2,TRBJ2-7,CASSDTYEQYF,TGTGCCAGCAGTGATACTTACGAGCAGTACTTC
NA,NA,TRBV29-1,TRBJ1-4,CSVRTARRRKLFF,TGCAGCGTTAGGACAGCCCGACGTCGAAAACTGTTTTTT
NA,NA,TRBV24-1,TRBJ1-2,CATSDLGQGHGYTF,TGTGCCACCAGTGATTTGGGGCAGGGGCATGGCTACACCTTC
NA,NA,TRBV3-1/TRBV3-2,TRBJ1-1,CASSQVRGAEAFF,TGTGCCAGCAGCCAAGTGCGCGGCGCTGAAGCTTTCTTT
TRBD2,NA,TRBV28,TRBJ2-1,CASSFYGGSSYNEQFF,TGTGCCAGCAGTTTTTATGGCGGGAGCTCCTACAATGAGCAGTTCTTC
NA,NA,TRBV3-1/TRBV3-2,TRBJ1-3,CASSLSGFGNTIYF,TGTGCCAGCAGCCTTTCGGGATTCGGAAACACCATATATTTT
NA,NA,TRBV6-5,TRBJ2-7,CASSYARSGEQYF,TGTGCCAGCAGTTACGCCCGGTCGGGGGAGCAGTACTTC
TRBD1,NA,TRBV18,TRBJ2-7,CASSTIPGQGAGEQYF,TGTGCCAGCTCAACGATTCCGGGACAGGGGGCAGGCGAGCAGTACTTC
NA,NA,TRBV9,TRBJ2-2,CASSVSEWPGELFF,TGTGCCAGCAGCGTCTCGGAGTGGCCCGGGGAGCTGTTTTTT
TRBD1,NA,TRBV7-8,TRBJ1-2,CASSLARQGYDYGYTF,TGTGCCAGCAGCTTAGCGAGACAGGGGTACGACTATGGCTACACCTTC
TRBD1,once,TRBV6-5,TRBJ1-2,CASSFQGAEGYTF,TGTGCCAGCAGTTTCCAGGGGGCGGAGGGCTACACCTTC
NA,NA,TRBV24-1,TRBJ1-4,CATSDSDGEDEKLFF,TGTGCCACCAGTGACTCCGACGGAGAGGATGAAAAACTGTTTTTT
TRBD1,once,TRBV5-1,TRBJ2-7,CASRAGTGYYEQYF,TGCGCCAGCAGAGCCGGGACAGGCTACTACGAGCAGTACTTC
TRBD2,NA,TRBV19,TRBJ2-1,CASSTGGLNFNEQFF,TGTGCCAGTAGTACCGGGGGGTTAAATTTCAATGAGCAGTTCTTC
TRBD1,NA,TRBV11-1,TRBJ1-4,CASAGDRRNEKLFF,TGTGCCAGCGCCGGGGACAGAAGGAATGAAAAACTGTTTTTT
NA,NA,TRBV12-3/TRBV12-4,TRBJ1-2,CASSYPSAYGYTF,TGTGCCAGCAGTTACCCCAGCGCCTATGGCTACACCTTC
NA,NA,TRBV4-2,TRBJ1-2,CASSQELGRNNYGYTF,TGTGCCAGCAGCCAAGAATTAGGGAGAAATAACTATGGCTACACCTTC
NA,NA,TRBV12-5,TRBJ1-1,CASGLEGPNTEAFF,TGTGCTAGTGGTTTGGAGGGGCCGAACACTGAAGCTTTCTTT
TRBD1,NA,TRBV7-2,TRBJ1-6,CASSSADRGNSPLHF,TGTGCCAGCAGCTCAGCGGACAGGGGAAATTCACCCCTCCACTTT
TRBD1,NA,TRBV19,TRBJ1-3,CASRRFGQGLSGNTIYF,TGTGCCAGTAGGCGATTCGGACAGGGCCTCTCTGGAAACACCATATATTTT
NA,NA,TRBV7-2,TRBJ2-5,CASSLKSGETQYF,TGTGCCAGCAGCTTAAAGAGCGGAGAGACCCAGTACTTC
NA,NA,TRBV10-3,TRBJ1-2,CAITPSGEGYTF,TGTGCCATCACCCCTTCGGGGGAAGGCTACACCTTC
NA,NA,TRBV9,TRBJ1-3,CASSAKQGSGNTIYF,TGTGCCAGCAGCGCGAAACAGGGCTCTGGAAACACCATATATTTT
TRBD1,NA,TRBV5-1,TRBJ1-2,CASSLGGQGHGYTF,TGCGCCAGCAGCTTGGGGGGACAGGGCCATGGCTACACCTTC
NA,NA,TRBV20-1,TRBJ1-1,CSARGGGLAFF,TGCAGTGCTAGAGGGGGGGGGTTAGCTTTCTTT
NA,once,TRBV24-1,TRBJ2-7,CATSESGQGKRGEQYF,TGTGCCACCAGTGAGTCCGGGCAGGGGAAGCGTGGCGAGCAGTACTTC
TRBD2,NA,TRBV3-1/TRBV3-2,TRBJ2-3,CASSPKRGVTDTQYF,TGTGCCAGCAGCCCGAAGCGGGGGGTAACAGATACGCAGTATTTT
NA,NA,TRBV5-1,TRBJ2-2,CASSLGLLEVGELFF,TGCGCCAGCAGCTTGGGTCTGCTAGAGGTCGGGGAGCTGTTTTTT
NA,NA,TRBV7-3,TRBJ2-2,CASSDSGGGSTGELFF,TGTGCCAGCAGCGACTCCGGAGGGGGCAGTACCGGGGAGCTGTTTTTT
TRBD1,NA,TRBV2,TRBJ2-2,CASNPPTGTGMPGELFF,TGTGCCAGCAACCCCCCAACCGGGACAGGGATGCCCGGGGAGCTGTTTTTT
TRBD1,NA,TRBV19,TRBJ2-3,CASSIDRTGADTQYF,TGTGCCAGTAGTATAGATCGGACAGGGGCGGATACGCAGTATTTT
TRBD2,once,TRBV7-9,TRBJ2-1,CASSRRIRTSGESDEQFF,TGTGCCAGCAGCCGCCGTATCCGGACTAGCGGGGAGAGCGATGAGCAGTTCTTC
NA,NA,TRBV7-6,TRBJ2-7,CASSLDRFTPVSEQYF,TGTGCCAGCAGCTTAGACAGGTTCACCCCCGTCTCCGAGCAGTACTTC
TRBD2,NA,TRBV6-5,TRBJ2-6,CASSRGDSGANVLTF,TGTGCCAGCAGTCGGGGGGACTCTGGGGCCAACGTCCTGACTTTC
TRBD1,few,TRBV12-3/TRBV12-4,TRBJ2-7,CASSLRDRATF,TGTGCCAGCAGTTTAAGGGACAGGGCCACCTTC
NA,few,TRBV18,TRBJ2-2,CASSQGANTGELFF,TGTGCCAGCTCACAGGGGGCGAACACCGGGGAGCTGTTTTTT
TRBD2,NA,TRBV3-1/TRBV3-2,TRBJ2-1,CASSRLAVRSYNEQFF,TGTGCCAGCAGCAGACTAGCGGTGAGATCCTACAATGAGCAGTTCTTC
TRBD1,NA,TRBV5-1,TRBJ2-7,CASSLASNRGTHEQYF,TGCGCCAGCAGCTTGGCCTCGAACAGGGGAACCCACGAGCAGTACTTC
NA,once,TRBV7-9,TRBJ2-2,CASSLVVNGELFF,TGTGCCAGCAGCTTAGTAGTAAACGGGGAGCTGTTTTTT
NA,NA,TRBV2,TRBJ2-1,CASRAGGTYNEQFF,TGTGCCAGCAGGGCAGGGGGGACCTACAATGAGCAGTTCTTC